Presented here are 28 T cell receptor beta chains from one specimen sequenced in a study of blood T cell repertoires in COVID-19 (dated by TCRdb to the early 2020s). The library was made by the immunoSEQ multiplex PCR assay. The clones in this table, taken by TCRdb from immuneACCESS, are in-frame only. Not every clone is retained; where verified, under half of the shortfall comes from an unresolved V gene, and the cause of the rest is unknown. The sample table holds around 190,000 clones, of which roughly 88% were seen once. The ten largest clones capture 15% to 20% of the sample. What was sequenced was peripheral blood. The source of these receptors is a man aged 50 to 59 with COVID-19, enrolled during active disease.

V gene TRBV7-2 combines with J gene TRBJ2-2; TRBD1 matches at 11 bases. The CDR3 has 16 residues. The V segment lost 6 bases and the J segment 5 bases; nucleotides outside the gene matches: 8. Per germline, CDR1 SGHTA and CDR2 FQGNSA. The CDR3 coding sequence is TGTGCCAGCAGAACCTCCGGGACAGGGGGGACCGGGGAGCTGTTTTTT. This encodes CASRTSGTGGTGELFF.

The chain combines TRBV4-3 with TRBJ2-1, with D possibly TRBD1 on 6 matching bases. Deletions cut 0 bases from V and 5 bases from J, with 11 bases between. The CDR3 sequence is 15 residues long. Germline loops: CDR1 LGHNA, CDR2 YSLEER. The CDR3 DNA reads as TGCGCCAGCAGCCAAGATTCACAGGGCCACAATGAGCAGTTCTTC. Translating gives CASSQDSQGHNEQFF.

As DNA, the CDR3 is TGTGCCAGCAGCCCGAGGGGGGGACTAGCGGGAGGATATGAGCAGTACTTC. This gives the protein CASSPRGGLAGGYEQYF. J is TRBJ2-7 and V is TRBV11-2; 15 bases agree with TRBD2. Germline V lookup: CDR1 SGHAT, CDR2 FQNNGV. After removal of 5 bases from V and 7 bases from J, the junction contained 12 bases not matched to a gene. The CDR3 is 17 residues long. Looking up the rest from reference TRBV11-2 and TRBJ2-7 gives the full variable domain: EAGVAQSPRYKIIEKRQSVAFWCNPISGHATLYWYQQILGQGPKLLIQFQNNGVVDDSQLPKDRFSAERLKGVDSTLKIQPAKLEDSAVYLCASSPRGGLAGGYEQYFGPGTRLTVT.

The chain combines TRBV19 with TRBJ1-2, with TRBD1 matching over 9 bases. The CDR3 is 15 amino acids. Per the germline V gene, CDR1 is LNHDA and CDR2 is SQIVND (reference sequence). J gave up 8 bases and V 6 bases, and 13 bases lay outside the gene matches. CDR3 in DNA: TGTGCCAGTAGCTCGGGACAGGGTATTATCTACGGCTACACCTTC. Protein product: CASSSGQGIIYGYTF.

The genes are TRBV7-6 and TRBJ2-3; D not resolved. This CDR3 has 17 amino acids. CDR1 and CDR2 from the germline V gene are SGHVS and FNYEAQ. V was clipped by 4 bases and J by 0 bases, with 17 bases between them. In nucleotides, the CDR3 is TGTGCCAGCAGCTCTAGGATACACCCATCGAGCACAGATACGCAGTATTTT. It translates to CASSSRIHPSSTDTQYF.

CDR3 sequence: CASSLGQFYEQYF. The CDR3 DNA is TGTGCCAGCAGCTTGGGACAGTTTTACGAGCAGTACTTC. The V call is TRBV7-8, the J call TRBJ2-7, with 7 bases fitting TRBD1. This CDR3 is built from 13 residues. V gave up 3 bases and J gave up 4 bases; unmatched junction bases: 3. Germline assignment: CDR1 SGHVS and CDR2 FQNEAQ.

This rearrangement joins TRBV7-6 to TRBJ2-1; 13 nucleotides match TRBD2. Germline V gene data show CDR1 as SGHVS and CDR2 as FNYEAQ. CDR3 length: 15 residues. Trimming cost V 5 bases and J 5 bases; bases outside gene matches: 3. The CDR3 DNA reads as TGTGCCAGCAGCCTTGGACTAGCGGGGGACAATGAGCAGTTCTTC. Protein: CASSLGLAGDNEQFF.

This clone was seen only once. This chain joins TRBV3-1 (or the pseudogene TRBV3-2) and TRBJ2-2, with TRBD2 matching over 11 bases. Germline V gene sequence: CDR1 LGHDT, CDR2 YNNKEL (reference sequence). The CDR3 totals 17 residues. V dropped 0 bases and J dropped 5; count of bases not matched to a gene: 5. The CDR3 region is CASSQDIAGGGTGELFF. In nucleotides, the CDR3 is TGTGCCAGCAGCCAAGATATAGCGGGAGGGGGAACCGGGGAGCTGTTTTTT.

The rearrangement uses TRBV2 and TRBJ2-1; a weak D match, TRBD1 (5 bases). There are 12 residues in the CDR3. V lost 7 bases, J lost 6 bases, and 10 bases lay in between. Germline-derived CDR1 and CDR2 are SNHLY and FYNNEI. In DNA, the CDR3 is TGTGCCAGCACCCTGCAGGGCAATGAGCAGTTCTTC. Translating gives CASTLQGNEQFF. The whole variable domain, filled in from reference TRBV2 and TRBJ2-1, reads EPEVTQTPSHQVTQMGQEVILRCVPISNHLYFYWYRQILGQKVEFLVSFYNNEISEKSEIFDDQFSVERPDGSNFTLKIRSTKLEDSAMYFCASTLQGNEQFFGPGTRLTVL.

This chain connects TRBV19 to TRBJ1-5; D might be TRBD1 (5 bases). Germline V gene sequence: CDR1 LNHDA, CDR2 SQIVND (reference sequence). Trimming cost V 7 bases and J 2 bases, with 12 bases left between them. The CDR3 covers 14 residues. The CDR3 is CASTPGGGNQPQHF. The CDR3 region has the DNA TGTGCCAGTACCCCTGGGGGGGGCAATCAGCCCCAGCATTTT.

This sequence joins TRBV3-1 (or the pseudogene TRBV3-2) and TRBJ2-1; 9 bases fit TRBD2. CDR1 and CDR2 from the germline V gene are LGHDT and YNNKEL (reference sequence). The CDR3 is made up of 12 amino acids. V gave up 0 bases and J gave up 15 bases; unmatched junction bases: 3. The CDR3 is CASSQEGTSPFF. CDR3 DNA: TGTGCCAGCAGCCAAGAGGGGACTAGCCCGTTCTTC.

The genes are TRBV27 and TRBJ1-1; 10 nucleotides agree with TRBD1. Germline V gives CDR1 MNHEY, CDR2 SMNVEV (reference sequence). With V trimmed by 6 bases and J by 13 bases, 14 bases remained unmatched. The CDR3 runs to 14 residues. The chain's CDR3 is CASRPQTGGPLNFF. The CDR3 region has the DNA TGTGCCAGCAGGCCCCAGACAGGGGGCCCCTTGAATTTCTTT.

The rearrangement uses TRBV9 and TRBJ1-4, with 7 positions matching TRBD1. The CDR3 loop spans 15 amino acids. Losses at the gene ends were 3 bases for V and 1 base for J; bases not matched to a gene: 3. In germline, CDR1 is SGDLS, CDR2 YYNGEE. This CDR3 is CASSARQGTNEKLFF. DNA of the CDR3: TGTGCCAGCAGCGCCCGACAGGGAACTAATGAAAAACTGTTTTTT.

This rearrangement joins TRBV3-1 (or the pseudogene TRBV3-2) to TRBJ2-2; 14 bases are shared with TRBD2. V lost 7 bases, J lost 6 bases, and 7 bases stayed unmatched. The CDR3 length is 16 residues. Germline-derived CDR1 and CDR2 are LGHDT and YNNKEL (reference sequence). The CDR3 loop is CASKRGTSGSPGELFF. The CDR3 nucleotides read TGTGCCAGCAAACGGGGGACTAGCGGGAGTCCCGGGGAGCTGTTTTTT.

Comment on this clone: The same CDR3 also results from other DNA sequences found in this sample. The rearrangement joins TRBV7-2 to TRBJ2-7; D is perhaps TRBD1 (6 bases). Germline CDR1 reads SGHTA; CDR2 reads FQGNSA. Trimming stripped 6 bases from V and 2 bases from J, with 11 bases between. The CDR3 covers 13 residues. The CDR3 region is CASSVTGTYEQYF. The CDR3 DNA reads as TGTGCCAGCAGTGTGACAGGAACCTACGAGCAGTACTTC. The whole variable domain, filled in from reference TRBV7-2 and TRBJ2-7, reads GAGVSQSPSNKVTEKGKDVELRCDPISGHTALYWYRQSLGQGLEFLIYFQGNSAPDKSGLPSDRFSAERTGGSVSTLTIQRTQQEDSAVYLCASSVTGTYEQYFGPGTRLTVT.

The rearrangement uses TRBV15 and TRBJ2-5, with a tentative D call TRBD2 (6 bases). With 5 bases removed from V and 5 bases from J, the gap between germline ends came to 9 bases. The CDR3 runs to 12 residues. Germline V lookup: CDR1 LNHNV, CDR2 YYDKDF (reference sequence). The CDR3 spells CATSRRGETQYF. In DNA, the CDR3 is TGTGCCACCAGCCGCCGGGGGGAGACCCAGTACTTC.

CDR3 nucleotide sequence: TGTGCCAGCAGCCCGGGGCCCAGACAGGGGGCTCCCTACAATGAGCAGTTCTTC. This gives the protein CASSPGPRQGAPYNEQFF. The chain joins TRBV11-2 to TRBJ2-1; 10 bases align to TRBD1. Germline CDR1 is SGHAT and CDR2 is FQNNGV. This CDR3 contains 18 residues. Losses at the gene ends were 5 bases for V and 2 bases for J; bases not matched to a gene: 12.

Notes on this clone: The same CDR3 arises from other DNA sequences in this sample as well. The chain couples TRBV11-3 to TRBJ2-2, with 9 bases fitting TRBD1. This CDR3 has 15 residues. CDR1 and CDR2 from the germline V gene are SGHNT and YENEEA. V shed 1 base, J shed 3 bases, and the junction held 0 bases outside the gene matches. The CDR3 nucleotides are TGTGCCAGCAGCTTAGGGACAGGGGACACCGGGGAGCTGTTTTTT. It codes for CASSLGTGDTGELFF.

The chain links TRBV5-6 to TRBJ2-1, with D tentatively TRBD2 (7 bases). CDR3 length: 14 residues. Per the germline V gene, CDR1 is SGHDT and CDR2 is YYEEEE. Deletions cut 5 bases from V and 0 bases from J, with 9 bases between. Here the CDR3 reads CASSGGASYNEQFF. Written as DNA, the CDR3 is TGTGCCAGCAGTGGGGGGGCCTCCTACAATGAGCAGTTCTTC.

This clone was counted once. The chain joins TRBV19 to TRBJ2-7, with TRBD2 matching 10 bases. The CDR3 sequence is 15 residues long. V gave up 3 bases and J gave up 2 bases; unmatched junction bases: 4. The germline V gene encodes CDR1 LNHDA and CDR2 SQIVND (reference sequence). The CDR3 sequence: CASSMRLAGAYEQYF. The CDR3, as DNA: TGTGCCAGTAGTATGCGGCTAGCGGGAGCCTACGAGCAGTACTTC.

V is TRBV11-2 and J is TRBJ2-7, with a weak D call TRBD1 (5 bases). V lost 0 bases and J lost 5, with 8 bases in between. CDR1 is SGHAT and CDR2 is FQNNGV in the germline V gene. This CDR3 contains 13 residues. The CDR3 nucleotides read TGTGCCAGCAGCTTAGACAGGGTCGACGAGCAGTACTTC. Translated, it gives CASSLDRVDEQYF.

The J gene is TRBJ2-5, the V gene TRBV6-5; D is possibly TRBD1 (6 bases). Trimming took 2 bases from V and 5 from J, leaving 9 bases between them. CDR1 is MNHEY and CDR2 is SVGAGI in the germline V gene. The length of the CDR3 is 13 residues. CDR3 sequence (DNA): TGTGCCAGCAGTTACGGGGGCAGGGAGACCCAGTACTTC. As protein: CASSYGGRETQYF.

The rearrangement uses TRBV24-1 and TRBJ1-5, with D perhaps TRBD1 (6 bases). The CDR3 has 16 amino acids. Trimming took 4 bases from V and 4 from J, leaving 16 bases between them. Germline V gives CDR1 KGHDR, CDR2 SFDVKD. Here the CDR3 DNA reads TGTGCCACCAGTGACGAAAGGACAGACGTTAATCAGCCCCAGCATTTT. It translates to CATSDERTDVNQPQHF.

In this sample, this clone turned up once. The chain carries TRBV5-4 and TRBJ1-1; tentative D call: TRBD1 (5 bases). Germline V lookup: CDR1 SGHNT, CDR2 YYREEE (reference sequence). V lost 0 bases and J lost 5, with 14 bases in between. There are 15 residues in the CDR3. The CDR3 protein is CASSLALRGLTEAFF. CDR3 coding DNA: TGTGCCAGCAGCTTGGCCCTTCGGGGGTTGACTGAAGCTTTCTTT.

The gene calls are TRBV4-2 and TRBJ1-1, with D possibly TRBD1 on 5 matching bases. Between the trimmed V and J ends, which lost 4 bases and 4 bases, there was a span of 10 bases. CDR1 is LGHNA, CDR2 YNFKEQ, per germline. This CDR3 comprises 13 residues. The CDR3 sequence: CASSRQGGTEAFF. CDR3 DNA sequence: TGTGCCAGCAGCCGGCAGGGTGGCACTGAAGCTTTCTTT.

The chain uses TRBV6-5 and TRBJ2-7; 10 nucleotides line up with TRBD1. V shed 6 bases and J 0 bases; nucleotides not matched to a gene: 5. CDR1 is MNHEY, CDR2 SVGAGI, per germline. This CDR3 has 15 amino acids. The CDR3 DNA reads TGTGCCAGCAGCGCCGGGACAGGGGCCTCCTACGAGCAGTACTTC. It codes for CASSAGTGASYEQYF.

The chain joins TRBV7-9 to TRBJ2-1, with D unclear. CDR3 length: 15 amino acids. Germline V CDR1 and CDR2: SEHNR, FQNEAQ (reference sequence). V was cut by 1 base and J by 0 bases, with 7 bases left in between. The CDR3 sequence: CASSLGAFSYNEQFF. The CDR3 bases are TGTGCCAGCAGCTTAGGCGCTTTCTCCTACAATGAGCAGTTCTTC.

The chain uses TRBV7-8 and TRBJ2-2, with a tentative D call TRBD2 (5 bases). The CDR3 totals 16 residues. Trimming took 1 base from V and 4 from J, leaving 13 bases between them. Germline CDR1 is SGHVS and CDR2 is FQNEAQ. In DNA form, the CDR3 reads TGTGCCAGCAGCTTAGTTCGGGGTCAAGGCACCGGGGAGCTGTTTTTT. Its protein is CASSLVRGQGTGELFF.